This TCR beta chain came from a study of T cells expressing NK-cell markers. The authors made TCR beta cDNA libraries by 5'RACE template switching. This switching added a universal primer site and UMIs. TCRdb re-called the 5' RACE reads; one entry per CDR3 protein, DNA not given. The sample has 300,000 or so distinct CDR3 sequences. The germline gives CDR1 LGHDT, CDR2 YNNKEL (reference sequence). The CDR3 runs 13 residues. V and J are TRBV3-1 and TRBJ1-1; TCRdb lists TRBD1, though no DNA is available to test this call. The source is a woman between 18 and 70 years old in good health. Sequenced input: blood T cells: a sorted CD56 or NKG2C T cell subset, CD4+ or CD8+ T cells, or bulk PBMC T cells (not recorded which). The CDR3 here is CASSLDRGTEAFF. Variable domain in full (rest from reference TRBV3-1 and TRBJ1-1): DTAVSQTPKYLVTQMGNDKSIKCEQNLGHDTMYWYKQDSKKFLKIMFSYNNKELIINETVPNRFSPKSPDKAHLNLHINSLELGDSAVYFCASSLDRGTEAFFGQGTRLTVV.